The 24 T cell receptor beta chains below all came from one sample that was sequenced in a study of blood T cell repertoires in COVID-19. TCRdb's table, derived via immunoSEQ multiplex PCR, lists solely in-frame clones and lacks some. The repertoire holds fewer than 120,000 clones, with around 74% as singletons. The sequencing sample was made of peripheral blood. These receptors all come from a woman aged 55 to 70 with acute or convalescent COVID-19.

The chain uses TRBV11-2 and TRBJ1-1, with D possibly being TRBD1 (6 bases). Germline CDR1 is SGHAT and CDR2 is FQNNGV. This CDR3 has 15 amino acids. Trimming pared 5 bases from V and 5 bases from J, leaving 18 bases between. CDR3 protein: CASSPIQGSLTEAFF. CDR3 DNA sequence: TGTGCCAGCAGCCCCATACAGGGAAGCCTTACTGAAGCTTTCTTT.

The V and J genes are TRBV6-1 and TRBJ1-4; perhaps TRBD1 as D (5 bases). The germline V and J ends were trimmed by 2 bases and 11 bases, with 12 bases remaining between them. The length of the CDR3 is 13 residues. CDR1 and CDR2 (germline): MNHNS, SASEGT. CDR3 amino acids: CASSEQGRGKLFF. CDR3 in DNA: TGTGCCAGCAGTGAACAGGGTCGAGGCAAACTGTTTTTT.

This clone occurred once. The chain joins TRBV10-3 to TRBJ2-2; 8 bases line up with TRBD1. With V trimmed by 3 bases and J by 6 bases, 9 bases remained unmatched. The length of the CDR3 is 16 residues. Germline values: CDR1 ENHRY, CDR2 SYGVKD. CDR3 sequence: CAISDPGQVSPGELFF. CDR3 nucleotides: TGTGCCATCAGTGACCCGGGACAGGTGTCCCCCGGGGAGCTGTTTTTT.

This rearrangement joins TRBV5-3 to TRBJ1-6; TRBD1 aligns across 9 bases. TRBV5-3 is annotated as an ORF whose role is uncertain. The CDR3 runs 13 residues. The V segment lost 4 bases and the J segment 11 bases; nucleotides outside the gene matches: 4. CDR3 amino acids: CARSTDRGPPLHF. The CDR3 region has the DNA TGTGCCAGAAGCACGGACAGGGGCCCACCCCTCCACTTT.

The chain is built from TRBV6-1 and TRBJ2-3; 9 bases are a match to TRBD1. Germline loops: CDR1 MNHNS, CDR2 SASEGT. The CDR3 is 15 amino acids. J was trimmed by 1 base and V by 2 bases; bases with no gene match: 1. CDR3 nucleotides: TGTGCCAGCAGTGAAAGGACAGGGGGCACAGATACGCAGTATTTT. Its protein is CASSERTGGTDTQYF.

J is TRBJ2-2 and V is TRBV24-1; D gene unclear. V was shortened by 10 bases and J by 2 bases, with 10 bases between the two germline ends. The CDR3 has 13 residues. The germline V gene encodes CDR1 KGHDR and CDR2 SFDVKD. The CDR3 nucleotides read TGTGCCACTCGGAGTCCAAACACCGGGGAGCTGTTTTTT. As protein: CATRSPNTGELFF.

V gene TRBV7-3 combines with J gene TRBJ1-1; 7 positions match TRBD1. This CDR3 is built from 15 residues. Germline trimming cut 4 bases from V and 1 base from J; bases unmatched to any gene: 6. Germline CDR1 reads SGHTA; CDR2 reads FQGTGA. The CDR3 nucleotides read TGTGCCAGCAGCTCACTGACAGGGCGGAACACTGAAGCTTTCTTT. Protein: CASSSLTGRNTEAFF.

The genes are TRBV10-3 and TRBJ1-2, with D perhaps matching TRBD1 (6 bases). V gave up 0 bases and J gave up 5 bases, with 7 bases separating them. The CDR3 totals 13 residues. Germline CDR1 and CDR2: ENHRY and SYGVKD. In DNA form, the CDR3 reads TGTGCCATCAGTGAGTCACAGGGATATGGCTACACCTTC. Translating it yields CAISESQGYGYTF.

CDR3 sequence (DNA): TGTGCCAGCAGCTTGTTTGTGCCGAGTGGGAGGCCGACGTCTCAGCCCCAGCATTTT. This gives the protein CASSLFVPSGRPTSQPQHF. The chain uses TRBV5-8 and TRBJ1-5; D remains unclear. Germline lookup yields CDR1 SGHTS and CDR2 YDEGEE. Trimming left V 1 base short and J 6 bases short, with 26 bases between. The CDR3 has 19 amino acids.

This clone has more than one count but fewer than ten. The gene calls are TRBV18 and TRBJ1-2; the match to TRBD1 covers 8 bases. With 6 bases clipped from V and 8 bases from J, the junction kept 11 bases outside the gene matches. Germline V gene data show CDR1 as KGHSH and CDR2 as LQKENI. The CDR3 contains 14 residues. The CDR3: CASSSTGQELGYTF. The CDR3 region has the DNA TGTGCCAGCTCGTCGACGGGACAGGAGTTAGGCTACACCTTC.

In its sample, this clone was seen once. V is TRBV11-2 and J is TRBJ1-6; D gene ambiguous. The CDR3 consists of 17 residues. V was trimmed by 0 bases and J by 0 bases, leaving 9 bases between them. CDR1 is SGHAT, CDR2 FQNNGV, per germline. This CDR3 reads CASSLDERSSYNSPLHF. CDR3 bases: TGTGCCAGCAGCTTAGACGAGCGTAGCTCCTATAATTCACCCCTCCACTTT.

The rearrangement joins TRBV20-1 to TRBJ1-5, with TRBD1 matching over 11 bases. Germline trimming cut 3 bases from V and 5 bases from J; bases unmatched to any gene: 9. The CDR3 is 16 amino acids. The V gene's germline CDR1 is DFQATT and CDR2 SNEGSKA (reference sequence). The CDR3 region has the DNA TGCAGTGCTAGTTACAAAGGGACAGGGGGAGATCAGCCCCAGCATTTT. Its translation is CSASYKGTGGDQPQHF.

This clone turned up a few times. The rearrangement uses TRBV19 and TRBJ2-7, with D maybe TRBD1 (5 bases). V lost 6 bases and J lost 0, with 24 bases in between. CDR3 length: 18 residues. Per the germline V gene, CDR1 is LNHDA and CDR2 is SQIVND (reference sequence). CDR3 protein: CASSEIGTGAGYSYEQYF. The CDR3 nucleotides are TGTGCCAGTAGCGAGATCGGAACAGGAGCAGGGTACTCCTACGAGCAGTACTTC. The full variable domain, with the rest looked up from reference TRBV19 and TRBJ2-7, is DGGITQSPKYLFRKEGQNVTLSCEQNLNHDAMYWYRQDPGQGLRLIYYSQIVNDFQKGDIAEGYSVSREKKESFPLTVTSAQKNPTAFYLCASSEIGTGAGYSYEQYFGPGTRLTVT.

The chain couples TRBV11-3 to TRBJ1-5; D is unresolved. Looked up from germline, CDR1 is SGHNT and CDR2 is YENEEA. The CDR3 runs 16 residues. Trimming took off 5 bases at V and 0 bases at J, with 14 bases between the two ends. CDR3 coding DNA: TGTGCCAGCAGCCCCGAGCGGGTGAGTAGCAATCAGCCCCAGCATTTT. It encodes CASSPERVSSNQPQHF. The variable domain in full, with the rest retrieved from reference TRBV11-3 and TRBJ1-5, is EAGVVQSPRYKIIEKKQPVAFWCNPISGHNTLYWYLQNLGQGPELLIRYENEEAVDDSQLPKDRFSAERLKGVDSTLKIQPAELGDSAVYLCASSPERVSSNQPQHFGDGTRLSIL.

The chain has TRBV6-2 or TRBV6-3 and TRBJ2-5; the D gene is possibly TRBD1 (6 bases). This CDR3 comprises 16 residues. V shed 2 bases and J shed 2 bases, with 15 bases lying between them. Germline V gene data show CDR1 as MNHEY and CDR2 as SVGEGT. The CDR3 nucleotides read TGTGCCAGCAGTTACACCCAGGACAGATTTCAAGAGACCCAGTACTTC. Amino acid sequence: CASSYTQDRFQETQYF.

The genes are TRBV5-1 and TRBJ2-3, with a tentative D call TRBD2 (5 bases). V was shortened by 4 bases and J by 0 bases, with 30 bases between the two germline ends. CDR3 size: 21 residues. Germline CDR1 reads SGHRS; CDR2 reads YFSETQ. The CDR3 loop reads CASSRMGISVGFSISTDTQYF. The CDR3 DNA sequence: TGCGCCAGCAGCCGTATGGGGATTAGCGTAGGCTTTTCGATTAGCACAGATACGCAGTATTTT.

The CDR3 sequence is CASSPRDGRTQYF. CDR3 in DNA: TGTGCCAGCAGCCCCCGGGACGGGAGGACCCAGTACTTC. The rearrangement uses TRBV11-3 and TRBJ2-5, with D possibly being TRBD2 (6 bases). CDR3 size: 13 residues. Trimming took off 5 bases at V and 7 bases at J, with 14 bases between the two ends. Looked up from germline, CDR1 is SGHNT and CDR2 is YENEEA.

The rearrangement uses TRBV5-5 and TRBJ1-3, with 7 bases aligning to TRBD1. V was clipped by 4 bases and J by 1 base; unmatched bases: 5. CDR1 is SGHKS and CDR2 is YYEKEE in the germline V gene (reference sequence). The CDR3 covers 15 residues. CDR3 bases: TGTGCCAGCAGCGAGAACAGGGGATCTGGAAACACCATATATTTT. Its translation: CASSENRGSGNTIYF.

The V gene is TRBV29-1, the J gene TRBJ1-2; 7 positions agree with TRBD1. The germline V gene has CDR1 SQVTM and CDR2 ANQGSEA. The V gene end was trimmed by 3 bases and the J gene end by 5 bases; junction bases not matched to a gene: 6. The CDR3 loop spans 13 amino acids. CDR3 DNA sequence: TGCAGCGTTGATGACAGGGTGGGGTATGGCTACACCTTC. This gives the protein CSVDDRVGYGYTF. Full variable domain (remainder filled in from reference TRBV29-1 and TRBJ1-2): SAVISQKPSRDICQRGTSLTIQCQVDSQVTMMFWYRQQPGQSLTLIATANQGSEATYESGFVIDKFPISRPNLTFSTLTVSNMSPEDSSIYLCSVDDRVGYGYTFGSGTRLTVV.

The chain links TRBV5-4 to TRBJ2-3, with 10 nucleotides matching TRBD2. The CDR3 spans 15 residues. Germline V gene lookup returns CDR1 SGHNT and CDR2 YYREEE (reference sequence). The J segment lost 6 bases and the V segment lost 0 bases, leaving 4 bases of the junction unmatched. The CDR3 nucleotides read TGTGCCAGCAGCTTGGGGACTAGCGGCGACGATACGCAGTATTTT. It codes for CASSLGTSGDDTQYF.

The chain is built from TRBV7-2 and TRBJ1-6; D remains unclear. CDR1 SGHTA and CDR2 FQGNSA come from the germline V gene. V dropped 1 base and J dropped 6 bases, with 10 bases sitting between them. There are 15 residues in the CDR3. The CDR3 reads CASSLGRVPNSPLHF. In nucleotides, the CDR3 is TGTGCCAGCAGCTTAGGTCGGGTACCTAATTCACCCCTCCACTTT.

The rearrangement joins TRBV7-8 to TRBJ1-4, with a weak D call TRBD1 (6 bases). From germline, CDR1 is SGHVS and CDR2 FQNEAQ. The CDR3 is 14 residues long. The V gene lost 5 bases and the J gene lost 8 bases, with 15 bases spanning the gap. The CDR3, as DNA: TGTGCCAGCAGCCCCTCAGGGGCAGGGGAAAAACTGTTTTTT. Amino acids: CASSPSGAGEKLFF. The full variable domain, rest sourced from reference TRBV7-8 and TRBJ1-4, is GAGVSQSPRYKVAKRGQDVALRCDPISGHVSLFWYQQALGQGPEFLTYFQNEAQLDKSGLPSDRFFAERPEGSVSTLKIQRTQQEDSAVYLCASSPSGAGEKLFFGSGTQLSVL.

V gene TRBV28 combines with J gene TRBJ2-3; TRBD2 might be the D (6 bases). The germline V gene encodes CDR1 MDHEN and CDR2 SYDVKM. CDR3 length: 14 amino acids. The germline V and J ends were trimmed by 6 bases and 0 bases, with 10 bases remaining between them. Here the CDR3 DNA reads TGTGCCAGCAGGGGACTCGTAAGCACAGATACGCAGTATTTT. This encodes CASRGLVSTDTQYF.

CDR3 sequence reads: CASSPVTGGTEAFF. Written as DNA, the CDR3 is TGTGCCAGCAGCCCCGTCACAGGGGGCACTGAAGCTTTCTTT. This rearrangement joins TRBV7-9 to TRBJ1-1; TRBD1 matches 8 bases. CDR1 and CDR2 (germline): SEHNR, FQNEAQ (reference sequence). The CDR3 spans 14 residues. Unmatched junction bases numbered 6, after V lost 5 bases and J lost 4 bases.